This T cell receptor beta chain was found in a study of CD8 T cells in Susac syndrome (dated by TCRdb to the late 2010s). The study in broad terms: Of the Susac syndrome patients who were sequenced, 8 or 9 were in clinical remission while six had clinically active disease. Susac syndrome patients were therapy-naive, on corticosteroids (some also receiving IVIg), or on IVIg alone at blood withdrawal. Repertoire sequencing was used to test whether CD8+ T cell activation and differentiation in Susac syndrome was antigen driven. CD8+ T cell repertoire clonality was compared between fewer than 13 healthy donors, approximately 14 Susac syndrome patients and 15 multiple sclerosis patients. Results the study describes overall, beyond this receptor: Under 20 and five Susac-specific public clones were found in the total CD8+ and CD8+ TEMRA repertoires, respectively. CD8+ repertoires in Susac syndrome showed clonal expansion, which was highest in CD8+ TEMRA cells and was greater in clinically active patients than in remitting patients. The number of individuals in the TCR sequencing and HLA analysis was recognized as being relatively small.

Note on this clonotype: The target of this receptor is not known. Nothing much larger sits one base from this clone, and base qualities are not available.

CDR1 and CDR2 are read off the germline V gene (reference sequence) as LGHDT and YNNKEL. The CDR3 covers 14 residues, taking in both the cysteine and the phenylalanine. Kept here is only the CDR3 DNA, which spans 42 bases and is read in frame from base 1. The V end gives up 5 bases and the J end 5 bases, leaving 8 bases in the junction not matched to a gene. Peripheral blood CD8+ and CD4+ T cells from healthy donors, Susac syndrome patients and multiple sclerosis patients were profiled using high-throughput TCR beta sequencing. Recently defined diagnostic criteria for definite or probable disease were met by the Susac syndrome patients. Bulk CD8+ and CD4+ T cells were purified magnetically by negative isolation, whereas CD8+ TEMRA cells were enriched by FACS. Blood was drawn into EDTA tubes, processed within 24 hours, and PBMCs were isolated by density gradient centrifugation. PBMCs intended for TCR sequencing were frozen in liquid nitrogen and were later thawed in a 37 degrees C water bath. A purity of at least 90% was achieved for sorted or isolated CD4+, CD8+ and CD8+ TEMRA cells.

RNA was extracted using the RNeasy kit, and 0.5 to 1 microgram was reverse transcribed with random hexamers. The immunoSEQ multiplex PCR assay, covering 54 Vbeta and 13 Jbeta segments, was used to amplify TCR beta CDR3 regions. Bias from PCR amplification was corrected by using a synthetic template baseline for primer optimization and for computational correction. Turning to the authors' computational methods: Reads were annotated to V, D and J genes per IMGT and analyzed with immunoSEQ Analyzer, keeping only productive sequences. Clonality was computed as one minus Shannon entropy normalized by log2 of the number of productive unique sequences. Public and private clones were assessed among the 100 most prevalent clones of each patient and control. Clones were defined as Susac-specific when absent from the healthy and MS cohorts, from roughly 1,000 published viral clones and from other ImmuneACCESS disease sequences. TCRdb reprocessing: public reads trimmed at Q25 with fastp, clones called with MiXCR, in-frame beta chains kept. Rows with a matching CDR3 protein are joined into one entry that keeps the most common DNA and genes. The V and J calls and clone size come from TCRdb's table, not from the authors' own analysis. The sample table contains around 100,000 distinct CDR3 sequences; only one count was recorded for 95% of them. The ten most abundant clones make up less than 0.35% of the sample.

The TCR was taken from a human donor with Susac syndrome. Sequencing was carried out using CD8+ T cells from PBMCs. The V and J genes are TRBV3-1 and TRBJ2-7, with 8 bases matching TRBD2. The nucleotide sequence is TGTGCCAGCAGCTTGGGACTAGAAAGTAACGAGCAGTACTTC. This translates into CASSLGLESNEQYF.